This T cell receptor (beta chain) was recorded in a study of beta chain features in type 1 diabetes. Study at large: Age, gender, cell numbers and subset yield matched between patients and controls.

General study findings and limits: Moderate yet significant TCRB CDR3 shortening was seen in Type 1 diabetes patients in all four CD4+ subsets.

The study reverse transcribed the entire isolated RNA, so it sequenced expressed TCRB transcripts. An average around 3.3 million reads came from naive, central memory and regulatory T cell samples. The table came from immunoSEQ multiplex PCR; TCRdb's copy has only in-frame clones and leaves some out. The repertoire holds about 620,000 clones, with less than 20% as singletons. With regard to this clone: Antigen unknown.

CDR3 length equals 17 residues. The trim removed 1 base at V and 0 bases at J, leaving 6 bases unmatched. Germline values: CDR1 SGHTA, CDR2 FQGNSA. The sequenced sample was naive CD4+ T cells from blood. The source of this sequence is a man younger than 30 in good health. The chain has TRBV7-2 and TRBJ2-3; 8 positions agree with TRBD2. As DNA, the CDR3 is TGTGCCAGCAGCTTAGGGTTGCGGGGGGCAAGCACAGATACGCAGTATTTT. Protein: CASSLGLRGASTDTQYF.